This T cell receptor beta chain was identified during a study of blood T cell repertoires in COVID-19. Study information: Acute-phase and convalescent COVID-19 samples originated in the United States, Italy and Spain. PBMCs, B-cell-depleted T cells, or T cells were the source of the cDNA or gDNA that made up the material.

Recruited during active infection, patients (from Seattle) were subsequently followed longitudinally. Sequencing used immunoSEQ multiplex PCR; TCRdb keeps in-frame clones, though not all of them. The repertoire consists of 400,000 or so clones, with 89% occurring once and the leading ten covering about 1.6%. Sequencing input: peripheral blood. This receptor was identified in a woman in her thirties or forties with COVID-19, enrolled during active disease.

The chain's CDR3 is CSASKMGQSFNEKLFF. As DNA, the CDR3 is TGCAGTGCTAGTAAGATGGGACAGAGCTTCAATGAAAAACTGTTTTTT. The gene calls are TRBV20-1 and TRBJ1-4, with TRBD1 matching 7 bases. Trimming took 3 bases from V and 5 from J; bases not matched to a gene: 12. The CDR3 loop spans 16 amino acids. Germline V CDR1 and CDR2: DFQATT, SNEGSKA (reference sequence).